The clone carrying this T cell receptor (beta chain) showed up many times. What it recognizes is unknown. CDR3 size: 16 residues. V was clipped by 1 base and J by 0 bases, with 11 bases between them. Germline CDR1 and CDR2: SGHKS and YYEKEE (reference sequence). This sample stems from a study of T cells in Graves' hyperthyroidism and ophthalmopathy. Study summary: Peripheral blood was drawn at first diagnosis, prior to all treatment.

Fresh 10 ml peripheral blood yielded PBMCs. Template material for amplifying TCR beta CDR3 regions consisted of RNA transcripts. TCR CDR3 regions were first amplified by RT-PCR with HTBI primers. MiXCR, applied by TCRdb to the multiplex PCR reads, yields one record per CDR3 protein. The sample records 450,000 to 600,000 distinct CDR3 sequences, 15% to 20% being singletons. Overall study results and limits: A model of 13 V-J features distinguished ophthalmopathy from stable hyperthyroidism. The model forecast ophthalmopathy, anticipating it by a median roughly 6.5 months before onset.

This clonotype originated in a man in his forties with Graves' ophthalmopathy. This sequence joins TRBV5-5 and TRBJ2-4, with D unclear. Specimen: blood. The CDR3 here is CASSLRQIVAKNIQYF. CDR3 nucleotide sequence: TGTGCCAGCAGCTTGCGGCAGATTGTAGCCAAAAACATTCAGTACTTC.